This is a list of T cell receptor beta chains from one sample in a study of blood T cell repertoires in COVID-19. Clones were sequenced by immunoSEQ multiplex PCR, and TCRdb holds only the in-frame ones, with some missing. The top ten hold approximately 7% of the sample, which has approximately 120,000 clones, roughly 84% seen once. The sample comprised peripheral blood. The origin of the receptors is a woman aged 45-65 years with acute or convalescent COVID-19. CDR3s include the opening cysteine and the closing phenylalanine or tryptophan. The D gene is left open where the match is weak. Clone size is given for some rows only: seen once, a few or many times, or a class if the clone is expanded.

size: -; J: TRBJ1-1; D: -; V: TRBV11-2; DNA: TGTGCCAGCAGCCCTCAGGTGAACACTGAAGCTTTCTTT; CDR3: CASSPQVNTEAFF
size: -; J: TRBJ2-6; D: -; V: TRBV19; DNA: TGTGCCAGCCGACTAGGTAGGAGCTCTGGGGCCAACGTCCTGACTTTC; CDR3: CASRLGRSSGANVLTF
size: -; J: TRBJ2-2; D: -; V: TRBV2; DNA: TGTGCCAGCACTATACTCGGAGGGAGGGGGGAGCTGTTTTTT; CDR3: CASTILGGRGELFF
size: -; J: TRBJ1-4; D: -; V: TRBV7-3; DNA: TGTGCCAGCAGGAGGGACTTACGAAAGGGTAATAATGAAAAACTGTTTTTT; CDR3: CASRRDLRKGNNEKLFF
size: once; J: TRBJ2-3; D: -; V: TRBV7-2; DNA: TGTGCCAGCAGCTCGGGACTCGCCACAGATACGCAGTATTTT; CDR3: CASSSGLATDTQYF
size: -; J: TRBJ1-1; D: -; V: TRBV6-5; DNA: TGTGCCAGCATGAGGGAACAGCTTGAAGCTTTCTTT; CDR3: CASMREQLEAFF
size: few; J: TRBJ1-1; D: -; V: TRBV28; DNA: TGTGCCAGCAGACGCTACAGGGATAGCGCTGAAGCTTTCTTT; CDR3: CASRRYRDSAEAFF
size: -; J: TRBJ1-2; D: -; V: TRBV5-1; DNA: TGCGCCAGCAGCTTGTCGTCAGGGTACGGCCACTATGGCTACACCTTC; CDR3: CASSLSSGYGHYGYTF
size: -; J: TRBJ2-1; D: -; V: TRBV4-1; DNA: TGCGCCAGCAGCCAAGGTTCTGTTTACAATGAGCAGTTCTTC; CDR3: CASSQGSVYNEQFF
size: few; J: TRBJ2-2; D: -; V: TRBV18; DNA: TGTGCCAGCTCACCAAGGGGCCCACCGAACACCGGGGAGCTGTTTTTT; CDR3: CASSPRGPPNTGELFF
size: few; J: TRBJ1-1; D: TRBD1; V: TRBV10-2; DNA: TGCGCCAGCCGAAAACCCGGGACAGGGGTCACTGAAGCTTTCTTT; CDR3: CASRKPGTGVTEAFF
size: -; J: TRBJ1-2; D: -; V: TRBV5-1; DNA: TGCGCCAGCAGCTTGGACGGGGGCTATGGCTACACCTTC; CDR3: CASSLDGGYGYTF
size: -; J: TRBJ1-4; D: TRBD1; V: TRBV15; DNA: TGTGCCACCAGCAGAGTGACAGGGGGCCGTGAAAAACTGTTTTTT; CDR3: CATSRVTGGREKLFF
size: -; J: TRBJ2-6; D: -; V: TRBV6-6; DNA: TGTGCCAGCAGGGACAGATCGCCTGGGGCCAACGTCCTGACTTTC; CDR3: CASRDRSPGANVLTF
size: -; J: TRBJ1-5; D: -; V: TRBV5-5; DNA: TGTGCCAGCAGCTTGTACGGGCAGCCCCAGCATTTT; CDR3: CASSLYGQPQHF
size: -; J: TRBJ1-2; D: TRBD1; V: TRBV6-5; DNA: TGTGCCAGCAGTCTACAGGGGCCTGGTGGCTACACCTTC; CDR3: CASSLQGPGGYTF
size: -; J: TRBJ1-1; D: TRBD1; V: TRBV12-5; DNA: TGTGCTAGTGGTTTGGACCGACAGGGATGGGCTTTCTTT; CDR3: CASGLDRQGWAFF
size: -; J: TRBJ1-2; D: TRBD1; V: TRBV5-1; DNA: TGCGCCAGCAGCACAACGACAGGGGGGATAGGCTACACCTTC; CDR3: CASSTTTGGIGYTF
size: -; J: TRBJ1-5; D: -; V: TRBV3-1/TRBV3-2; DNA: TGTGCCAGCAGCCCCACAGGAACAGGCTATAGCAATCAGCCCCAGCATTTT; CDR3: CASSPTGTGYSNQPQHF
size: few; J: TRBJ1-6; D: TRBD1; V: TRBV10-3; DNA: TGTGCCATCAGCGGACAGGGGATAAGGAACTCACCCCTCCACTTT; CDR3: CAISGQGIRNSPLHF
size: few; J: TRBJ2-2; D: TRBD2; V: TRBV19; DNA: TGTGCCAGTACCCCGACTAGCGGGGGAGACACCGGGGAGCTGTTTTTT; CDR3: CASTPTSGGDTGELFF
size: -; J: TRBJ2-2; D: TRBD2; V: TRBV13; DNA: TGCCCCCCCCGCGCGGGGCCTCGCGGGGGGGCCGGGGCGAACACCGGGGAGCTGTTTTTT; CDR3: CPPRAGPRGGAGANTGELFF
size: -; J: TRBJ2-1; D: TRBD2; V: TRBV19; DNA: TGTGCCAGTAGTAGGACTAGGTTTGGCCCCTACAATGAGCAGTTCTTC; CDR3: CASSRTRFGPYNEQFF
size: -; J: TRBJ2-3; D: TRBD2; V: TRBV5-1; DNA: TGCGCCAGCAGCTCAGGACTAGCGGGGGGCACAGATACGCAGTATTTT; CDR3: CASSSGLAGGTDTQYF
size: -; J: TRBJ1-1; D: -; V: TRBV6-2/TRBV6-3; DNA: TGTGCCAGCAGTTACCTAAGTGGGAGGACTGAAGCTTTCTTT; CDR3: CASSYLSGRTEAFF
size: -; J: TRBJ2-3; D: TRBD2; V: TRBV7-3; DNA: TGTGCCAGCAGCCCCAGGGAGGCTAGCGGGAGCTATACGCAGTATTTT; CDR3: CASSPREASGSYTQYF
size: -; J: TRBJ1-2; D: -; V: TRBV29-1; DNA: TGCAGCGTTGTCGGGGGAGAGGGATATGGCTACACCTTC; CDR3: CSVVGGEGYGYTF
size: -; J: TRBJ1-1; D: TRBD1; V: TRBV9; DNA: TGTGCCAGCAGCCGACAGGGGACGAACACTGAAGCTTTCTTT; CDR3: CASSRQGTNTEAFF
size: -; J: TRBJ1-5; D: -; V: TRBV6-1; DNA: TGTGCCAGCAGTGAGCAGCGGCAGATTAGCAATCAGCCCCAGCATTTT; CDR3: CASSEQRQISNQPQHF